This T cell receptor beta chain originates from a study of blood T cell repertoires in COVID-19. About the research overall: PBMCs, B-cell-depleted T cells, or T cells provided the cDNA or gDNA that made up the material.

As originally analysed: Estimation of nucleated cell counts was performed using reference gene primer amplification. TCRdb keeps only in-frame clones here, not all; method: immunoSEQ multiplex PCR. That table furnishes V, J and clone size, whereas the DNA furnished D and trimming. The sample consists of hundreds of thousands of clones, 85% of them appearing once. There are 12 residues in the CDR3. CDR1 and CDR2 from the germline V gene are SGHNT and YYREEE (reference sequence). Trimming cost V 4 bases and J 13 bases; bases outside gene matches: 9. What was sequenced was peripheral blood. The origin of this receptor is a woman younger than 35 with acute or convalescent COVID-19. The chain links TRBV5-4 to TRBJ2-3; 7 nucleotides align to TRBD2. The CDR3: CASSGSGTGKYF. CDR3 DNA sequence: TGTGCCAGCAGCGGGAGCGGGACCGGGAAGTATTTT.